This entry lists 5 T cell receptor beta chains sequenced from one sample in a study of CD8+CD57+ T cells in acquired aplastic anemia. It was genomic DNA that served as the template for profiling TCR beta VDJ and CDR3. TCRdb redid the calling of the reads with MiXCR, one entry per CDR3 protein. The sample holds fewer than 200,000 distinct CDR3 sequences, around 60% seen once. Sequencing was done on a sample of sorted CD4+, CD8+, or CD8+CD57+ T cells (not recorded which) from PBMCs. The receptors derive from a human donor in good health.

The chain combines TRBV7-9 with TRBJ2-5; 11 nucleotides match TRBD2. Germline CDR1 SEHNR, CDR2 FQNEAQ (reference sequence). The CDR3 is 13 amino acids. J gave up 5 bases and V 7 bases, and 3 bases lay outside the gene matches. CDR3 DNA: TGTGCCAGCATGACTAGCGGGGCTGAGACCCAGTACTTC. Residues: CASMTSGAETQYF.

The chain carries TRBV15 and TRBJ2-7; 7 bases agree with TRBD1. Germline V gene data show CDR1 as LNHNV and CDR2 as YYDKDF (reference sequence). The V and J ends lost 0 bases and 2 bases, in that order; junction bases with no gene match: 7. The CDR3 covers 16 residues. CDR3 amino acids: CATSRDRLTGPYEQYF. In DNA form, the CDR3 reads TGTGCCACCAGCAGAGATCGATTGACAGGGCCCTACGAGCAGTACTTC. Using reference TRBV15 and TRBJ2-7 for the parts outside the CDR3, the full variable domain is DAMVIQNPRYQVTQFGKPVTLSCSQTLNHNVMYWYQQKSSQAPKLLFHYYDKDFNNEADTPDNFQSRRPNTSFCFLDIRSPGLGDTAMYLCATSRDRLTGPYEQYFGPGTRLTVT.

This rearrangement joins TRBV19 to TRBJ2-7; D possibly matches TRBD1 or TRBD2 (5 bases each). The CDR3 has 13 residues. The germline CDR1 and CDR2 sequences are LNHDA and SQIVND (reference sequence). Trimming stripped 4 bases from V and 2 bases from J, with 9 bases between. The CDR3 DNA follows: TGTGCCAGTAGTAAGCAGGGAGCCTACGAGCAGTACTTC. It is translated as CASSKQGAYEQYF.

The V and J genes are TRBV6-6 and TRBJ2-1, with 8 bases that match TRBD1. Trimming took 0 bases from V and 3 from J; bases not matched to a gene: 7. Per germline, CDR1 MNHNY and CDR2 SVGAGI (reference sequence). CDR3 size: 17 residues. The CDR3 spells CASSYSSWTGIYNEQFF. The CDR3 DNA reads TGTGCCAGCAGTTACTCGTCGTGGACAGGGATCTACAATGAGCAGTTCTTC.

This rearrangement joins TRBV20-1 to TRBJ1-3, with unresolved D. V lost 3 bases to trimming and J lost 4 bases, with 13 bases between them. The CDR3 has 14 amino acids. Per germline, CDR1 DFQATT and CDR2 SNEGSKA (reference sequence). The DNA for the CDR3 is TGCAGTGCTAGTAATCCCGGCAGGGGAAACACCATATATTTT. Protein product: CSASNPGRGNTIYF.